This T cell receptor beta chain was documented in a study of CXCR3-negative and CXCR3-positive naive CD8 T cells. Whole-study context: Collectively, the libraries yielded 140 million or so TRB reads in total, at about 1.5 +/- 0.3 million per library.

CDR3 length equals 15 residues. Germline assignment: CDR1 ENHRY and CDR2 SYGVKD. The study made its TRB cDNA libraries by 5' RACE, adding UMI labels. Reprocessing the 5' RACE reads, TCRdb reports a single entry for every CDR3 protein and omits DNA. Its table records about 40,000 distinct CDR3 sequences. The chain couples TRBV10-3 to TRBJ2-5. The receptor was isolated from a human donor in good health. Some clones in this sample may be carry-over from other donors' samples. Material: memory CD8+ T cells from blood. The CDR3 here is CAISESQQSAETQYF.